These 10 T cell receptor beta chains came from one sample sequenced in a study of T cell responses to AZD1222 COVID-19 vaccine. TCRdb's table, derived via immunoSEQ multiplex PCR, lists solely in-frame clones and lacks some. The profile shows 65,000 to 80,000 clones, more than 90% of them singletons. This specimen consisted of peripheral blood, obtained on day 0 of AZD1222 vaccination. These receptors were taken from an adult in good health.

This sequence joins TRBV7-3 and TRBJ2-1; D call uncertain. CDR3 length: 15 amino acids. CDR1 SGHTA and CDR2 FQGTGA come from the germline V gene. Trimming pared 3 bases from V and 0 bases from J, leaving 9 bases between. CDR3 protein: CASSFSGSSYNEQFF. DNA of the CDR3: TGTGCCAGCAGCTTCTCGGGCAGCTCCTACAATGAGCAGTTCTTC.

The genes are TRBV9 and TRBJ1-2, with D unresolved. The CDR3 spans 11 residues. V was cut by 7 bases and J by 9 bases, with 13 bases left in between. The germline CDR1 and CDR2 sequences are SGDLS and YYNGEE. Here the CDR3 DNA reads TGTGCCAGCCGCGGGGAGTCCCGCTACACCTTC. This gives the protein CASRGESRYTF. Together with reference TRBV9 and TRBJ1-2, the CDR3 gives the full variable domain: DSGVTQTPKHLITATGQRVTLRCSPRSGDLSVYWYQQSLDQGLQFLIQYYNGEERAKGNILERFSAQQFPDLHSELNLSSLELGDSALYFCASRGESRYTFGSGTRLTVV.

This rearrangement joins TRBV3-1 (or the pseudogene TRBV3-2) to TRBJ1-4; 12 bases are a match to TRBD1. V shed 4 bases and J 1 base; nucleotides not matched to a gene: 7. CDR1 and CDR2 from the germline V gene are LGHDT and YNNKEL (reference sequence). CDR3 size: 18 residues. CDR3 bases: TGTGCCAGCAGCCTCGGGACAGGGGGCGGTTTAACTAATGAAAAACTGTTTTTT. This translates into CASSLGTGGGLTNEKLFF.

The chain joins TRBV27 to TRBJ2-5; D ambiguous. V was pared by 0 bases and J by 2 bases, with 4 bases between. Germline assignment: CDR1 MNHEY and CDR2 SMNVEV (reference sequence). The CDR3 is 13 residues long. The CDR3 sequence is CASSLSEQETQYF. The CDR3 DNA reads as TGTGCCAGCAGTTTATCGGAACAAGAGACCCAGTACTTC.

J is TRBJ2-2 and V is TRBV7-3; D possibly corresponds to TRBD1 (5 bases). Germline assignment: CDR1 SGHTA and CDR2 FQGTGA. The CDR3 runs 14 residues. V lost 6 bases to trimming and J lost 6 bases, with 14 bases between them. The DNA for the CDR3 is TGTGCCAGCAGAGGCAGGGAAAATGCCGGGGAGCTGTTTTTT. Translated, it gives CASRGRENAGELFF. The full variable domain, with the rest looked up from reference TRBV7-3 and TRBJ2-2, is GAGVSQTPSNKVTEKGKYVELRCDPISGHTALYWYRQSLGQGPEFLIYFQGTGAADDSGLPNDRFFAVRPEGSVSTLKIQRTERGDSAVYLCASRGRENAGELFFGEGSRLTVL.

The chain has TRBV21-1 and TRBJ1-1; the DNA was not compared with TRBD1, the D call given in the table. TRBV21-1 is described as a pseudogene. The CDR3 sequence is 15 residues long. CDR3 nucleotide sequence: TGTGCCAGCAGCAAAGAACGGACACAAAACACTGAAGCTTTCTTT. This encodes CASSKERTQNTEAFF.

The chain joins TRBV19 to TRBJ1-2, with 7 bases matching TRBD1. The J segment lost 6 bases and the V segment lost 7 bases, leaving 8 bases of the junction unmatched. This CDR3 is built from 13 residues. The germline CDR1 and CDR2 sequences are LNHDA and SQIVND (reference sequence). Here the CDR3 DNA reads TGTGCCAGTACCCCCGCAGGGGGAGATGGCTACACCTTC. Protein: CASTPAGGDGYTF. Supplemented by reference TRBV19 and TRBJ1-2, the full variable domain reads DGGITQSPKYLFRKEGQNVTLSCEQNLNHDAMYWYRQDPGQGLRLIYYSQIVNDFQKGDIAEGYSVSREKKESFPLTVTSAQKNPTAFYLCASTPAGGDGYTFGSGTRLTVV.

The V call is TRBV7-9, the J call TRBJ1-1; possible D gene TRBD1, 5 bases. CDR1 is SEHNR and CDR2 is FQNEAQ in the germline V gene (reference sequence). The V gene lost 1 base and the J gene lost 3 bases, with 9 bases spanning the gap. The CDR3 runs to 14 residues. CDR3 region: CASSLGGTDTEAFF. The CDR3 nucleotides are TGTGCCAGCAGCTTAGGGGGCACGGACACTGAAGCTTTCTTT.

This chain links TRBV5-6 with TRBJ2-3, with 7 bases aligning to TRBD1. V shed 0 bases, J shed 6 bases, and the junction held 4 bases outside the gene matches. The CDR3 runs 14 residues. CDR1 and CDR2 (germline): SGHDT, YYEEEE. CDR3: CASSLVTGEDTQYF. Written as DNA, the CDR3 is TGTGCCAGCAGCTTGGTAACAGGGGAGGATACGCAGTATTTT.

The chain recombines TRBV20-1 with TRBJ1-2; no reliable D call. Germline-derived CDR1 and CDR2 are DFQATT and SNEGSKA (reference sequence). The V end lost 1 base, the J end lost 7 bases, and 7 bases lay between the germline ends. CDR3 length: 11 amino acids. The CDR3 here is CSARASSGYTF. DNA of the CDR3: TGCAGTGCTAGAGCCTCGAGTGGCTACACCTTC.